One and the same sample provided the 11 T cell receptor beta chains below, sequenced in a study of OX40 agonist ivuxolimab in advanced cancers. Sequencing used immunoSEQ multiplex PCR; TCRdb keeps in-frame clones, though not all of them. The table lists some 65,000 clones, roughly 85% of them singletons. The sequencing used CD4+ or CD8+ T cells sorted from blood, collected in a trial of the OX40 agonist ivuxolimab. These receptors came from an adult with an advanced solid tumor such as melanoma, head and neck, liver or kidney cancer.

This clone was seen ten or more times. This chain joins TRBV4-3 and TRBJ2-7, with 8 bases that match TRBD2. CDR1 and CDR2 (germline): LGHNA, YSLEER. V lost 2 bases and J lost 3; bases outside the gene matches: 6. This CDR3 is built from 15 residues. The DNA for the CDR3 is TGCGCCAGCAGCCAATATTTAGCGGGGTTCTACGAGCAGTACTTC. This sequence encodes CASSQYLAGFYEQYF.

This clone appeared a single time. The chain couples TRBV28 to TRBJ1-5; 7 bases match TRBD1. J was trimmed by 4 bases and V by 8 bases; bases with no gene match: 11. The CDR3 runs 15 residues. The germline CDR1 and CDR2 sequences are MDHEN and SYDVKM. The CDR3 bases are TGTGCCAGCCTAACACAGGGGTGGCGAAATCAGCCCCAGCATTTT. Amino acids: CASLTQGWRNQPQHF.

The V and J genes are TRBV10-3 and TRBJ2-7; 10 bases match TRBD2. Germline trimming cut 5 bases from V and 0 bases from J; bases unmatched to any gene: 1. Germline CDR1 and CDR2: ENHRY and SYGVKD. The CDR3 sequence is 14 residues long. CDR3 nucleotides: TGTGCCATCAGTCGGACTAGCGGCTCCTACGAGCAGTACTTC. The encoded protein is CAISRTSGSYEQYF.

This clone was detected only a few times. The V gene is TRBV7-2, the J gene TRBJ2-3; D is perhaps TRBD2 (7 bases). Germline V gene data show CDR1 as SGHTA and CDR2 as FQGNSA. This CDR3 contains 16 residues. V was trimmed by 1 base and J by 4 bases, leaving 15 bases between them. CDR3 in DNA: TGTGCCAGCAGCTTAGATCAGGGGAGGGCAGCAGATACGCAGTATTTT. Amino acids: CASSLDQGRAADTQYF.

In DNA form, the CDR3 reads TGTGCCTGGAAACAGGGGCCTAGCTCCTACGAGCAGTACTTC. Encoded protein: CAWKQGPSSYEQYF. The chain combines TRBV30 with TRBJ2-7; TRBD1 matches 7 bases. Germline trimming cut 4 bases from V and 0 bases from J; bases unmatched to any gene: 6. The length of the CDR3 is 14 residues. The germline V gene has CDR1 GTSNPN and CDR2 SVGIG (reference sequence).

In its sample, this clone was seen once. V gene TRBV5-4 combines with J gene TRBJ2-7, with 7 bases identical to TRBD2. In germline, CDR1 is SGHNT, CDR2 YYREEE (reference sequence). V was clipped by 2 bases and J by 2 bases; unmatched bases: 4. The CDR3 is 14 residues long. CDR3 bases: TGTGCCAGCAGCTTTGGCGGGAGTCCCTACGAGCAGTACTTC. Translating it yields CASSFGGSPYEQYF.

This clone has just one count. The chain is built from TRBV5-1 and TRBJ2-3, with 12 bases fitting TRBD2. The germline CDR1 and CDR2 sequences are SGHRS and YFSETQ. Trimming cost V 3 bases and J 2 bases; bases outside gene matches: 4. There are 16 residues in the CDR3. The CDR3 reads CASSSRTSGATDTQYF. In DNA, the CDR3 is TGCGCCAGCAGCTCGCGGACTAGCGGGGCCACAGATACGCAGTATTTT. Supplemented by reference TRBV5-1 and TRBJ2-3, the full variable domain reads KAGVTQTPRYLIKTRGQQVTLSCSPISGHRSVSWYQQTPGQGLQFLFEYFSETQRNKGNFPGRFSGRQFSNSRSEMNVSTLELGDSALYLCASSSRTSGATDTQYFGPGTRLTVL.

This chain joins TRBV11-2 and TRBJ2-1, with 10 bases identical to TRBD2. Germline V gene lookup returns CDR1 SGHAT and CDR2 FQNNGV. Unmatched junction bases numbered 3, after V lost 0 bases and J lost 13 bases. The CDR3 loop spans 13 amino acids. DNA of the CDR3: TGTGCCAGCAGCTTAGAGGCTAGCGGGGGACAGTTCTTC. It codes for CASSLEASGGQFF.

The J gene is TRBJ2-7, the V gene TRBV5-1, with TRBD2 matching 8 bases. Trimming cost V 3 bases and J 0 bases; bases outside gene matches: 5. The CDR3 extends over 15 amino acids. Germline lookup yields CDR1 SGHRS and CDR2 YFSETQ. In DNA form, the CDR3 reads TGCGCCAGCAGCTGGGGCGGGACTAGCTCCTACGAGCAGTACTTC. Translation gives CASSWGGTSSYEQYF.

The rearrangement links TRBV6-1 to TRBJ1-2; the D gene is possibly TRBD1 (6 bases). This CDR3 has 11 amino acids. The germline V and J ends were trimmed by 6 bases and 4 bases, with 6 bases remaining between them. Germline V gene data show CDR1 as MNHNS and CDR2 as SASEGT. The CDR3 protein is CASRGAYGYTF. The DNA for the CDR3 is TGTGCCAGCAGGGGGGCCTATGGCTACACCTTC.

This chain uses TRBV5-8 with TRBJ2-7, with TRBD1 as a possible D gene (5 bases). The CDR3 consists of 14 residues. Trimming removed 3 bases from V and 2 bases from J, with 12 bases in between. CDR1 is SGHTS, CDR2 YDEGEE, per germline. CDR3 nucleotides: TGTGCCAGCAGCTCGCAGGGTATAGCCTACGAGCAGTACTTC. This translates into CASSSQGIAYEQYF.